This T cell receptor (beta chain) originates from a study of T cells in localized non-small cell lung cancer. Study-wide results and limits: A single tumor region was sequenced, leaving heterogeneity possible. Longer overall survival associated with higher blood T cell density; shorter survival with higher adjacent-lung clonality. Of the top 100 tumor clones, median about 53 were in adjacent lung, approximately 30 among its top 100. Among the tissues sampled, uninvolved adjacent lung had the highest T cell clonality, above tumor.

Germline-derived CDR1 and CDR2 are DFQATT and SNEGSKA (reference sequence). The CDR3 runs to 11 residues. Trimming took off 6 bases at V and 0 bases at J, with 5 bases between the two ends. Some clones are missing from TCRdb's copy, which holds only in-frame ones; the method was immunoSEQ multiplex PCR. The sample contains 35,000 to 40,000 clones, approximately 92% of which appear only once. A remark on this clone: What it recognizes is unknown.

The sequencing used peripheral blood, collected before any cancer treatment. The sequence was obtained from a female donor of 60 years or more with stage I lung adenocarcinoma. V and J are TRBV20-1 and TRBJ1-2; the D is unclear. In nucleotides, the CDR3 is TGCAGTGCCACTTCTAACTATGGCTACACCTTC. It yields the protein CSATSNYGYTF.